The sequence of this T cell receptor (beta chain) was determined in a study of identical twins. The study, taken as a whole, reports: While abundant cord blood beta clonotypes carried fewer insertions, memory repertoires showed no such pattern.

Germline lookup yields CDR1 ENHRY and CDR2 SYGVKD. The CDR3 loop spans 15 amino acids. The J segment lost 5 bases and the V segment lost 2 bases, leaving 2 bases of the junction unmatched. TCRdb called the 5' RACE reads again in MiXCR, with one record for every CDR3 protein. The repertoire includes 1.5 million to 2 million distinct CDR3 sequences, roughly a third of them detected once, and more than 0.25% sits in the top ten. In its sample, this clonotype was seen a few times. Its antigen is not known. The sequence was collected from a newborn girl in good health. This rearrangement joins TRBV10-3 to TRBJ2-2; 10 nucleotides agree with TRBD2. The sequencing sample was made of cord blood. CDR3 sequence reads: CAISERTSGTGELFF. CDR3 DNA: TGTGCCATCAGTGAGAGGACTAGCGGTACCGGGGAGCTGTTTTTT.